In its sample, the clone carrying this T cell receptor beta chain was seen a few times. No antigen is known for it. This sample was included in a study of CD8 T cells in ankylosing spondylitis. CDR3 length equals 13 residues. V was shortened by 8 bases and J by 6 bases, with 14 bases between the two germline ends. CDR1 is MNHNS and CDR2 is SASEGT in the germline V gene. One entry per CDR3 protein, called by TCRdb with MiXCR from the 5' RACE reads. The sample consists of roughly 370,000 distinct CDR3 sequences, more than 20% of them appearing once. Study-wide results and limits: A TCR beta motif of eight or nine highly homologous variants seemed to mark ankylosing spondylitis blood. The clones that were linked to disease were reported to be significantly enriched in matched synovial fluid samples from ankylosing spondylitis patients. Earlier studies detected some motif variants in reactive arthritis synovial fluid and blood. A CD8+ phenotype characterized the disease-linked clones, which were relatively rare in peripheral blood.

The origin of this receptor is a male donor with ankylosing spondylitis. V usage is TRBV6-1 and J usage is TRBJ1-5; possible D gene TRBD1, 6 bases. Sequencing was carried out using blood, either unsorted or a sorted T cell fraction (not recorded which). The CDR3: CASSTGFGQPQHF. In DNA, the CDR3 is TGTGCCAGCTCAACAGGGTTCGGTCAGCCCCAGCATTTT.